This TCR beta chain was sequenced during a study of T-cell memory formation after mild COVID-19. Overall study context: The TCR clusters were mostly specific to one donor.

Each CDR3 protein gets one entry after TCRdb re-called the 5' RACE reads with MiXCR. The table records approximately 240,000 distinct CDR3 sequences, 16% of them present only once. The CDR3 has 13 amino acids. The V gene lost 1 base and the J gene lost 4 bases, with 7 bases spanning the gap. The germline CDR1 and CDR2 sequences are MNHEY and SVGEGT. The rearrangement links TRBV6-2 or TRBV6-3 to TRBJ2-5; D gene unclear. This TCR was sampled from a man between 18 and 35 years old who had mild COVID-19 (a few samples of this study predate the infection). Cell type and time point are not known. The sequencing sample was made of PBMCs or a T cell subset sorted from them (not recorded which). The CDR3 sequence is CASSYYVGETQYF. In DNA, the CDR3 is TGTGCCAGCAGTTACTACGTTGGAGAGACCCAGTACTTC.